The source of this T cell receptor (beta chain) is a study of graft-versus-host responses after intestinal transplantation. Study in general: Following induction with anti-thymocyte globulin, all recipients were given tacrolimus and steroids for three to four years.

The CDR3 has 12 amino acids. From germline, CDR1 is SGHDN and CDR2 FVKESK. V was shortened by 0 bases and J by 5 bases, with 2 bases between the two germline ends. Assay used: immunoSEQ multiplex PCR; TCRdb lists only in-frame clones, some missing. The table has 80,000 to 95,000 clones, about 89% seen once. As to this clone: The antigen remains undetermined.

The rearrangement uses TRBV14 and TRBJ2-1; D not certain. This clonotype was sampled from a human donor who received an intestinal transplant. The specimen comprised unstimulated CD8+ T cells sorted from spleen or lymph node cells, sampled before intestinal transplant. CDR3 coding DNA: TGTGCCAGCAGCCAAGAAGACAATGAGCAGTTCTTC. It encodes CASSQEDNEQFF.